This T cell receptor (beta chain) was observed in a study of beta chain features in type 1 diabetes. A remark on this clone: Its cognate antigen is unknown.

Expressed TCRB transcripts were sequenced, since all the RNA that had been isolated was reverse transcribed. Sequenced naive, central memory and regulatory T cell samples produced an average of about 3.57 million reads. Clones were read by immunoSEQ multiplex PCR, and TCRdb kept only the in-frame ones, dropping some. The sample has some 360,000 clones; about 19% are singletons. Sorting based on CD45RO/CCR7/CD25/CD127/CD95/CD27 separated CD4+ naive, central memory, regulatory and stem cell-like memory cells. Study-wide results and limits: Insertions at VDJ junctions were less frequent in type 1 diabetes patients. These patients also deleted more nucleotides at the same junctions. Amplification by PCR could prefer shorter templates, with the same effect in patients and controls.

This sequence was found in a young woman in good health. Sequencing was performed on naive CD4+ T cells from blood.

Here the CDR3 reads CASNRDRTMNTEAFF. The CDR3 DNA is TGTGCCAGCAACAGGGACAGGACTATGAACACTGAAGCTTTCTTT. This chain links TRBV7-9 with TRBJ1-1; TRBD1 agrees at 8 bases. The CDR3 is 15 amino acids. V was pared by 7 bases and J by 0 bases, with 7 bases of the junction left unmatched. Per germline, CDR1 SEHNR and CDR2 FQNEAQ (reference sequence).